This T cell receptor (beta chain) emerged from a study of T cell repertoires in cytomegalovirus infection. Study summary: CMV infection plus the matching HLA type was flagged by public TCR beta signatures.

At least ten counts were recorded for this clonotype. Its antigen is as yet unknown. TCRdb called the reads again in MiXCR, with one record for every CDR3 protein. The sample shows 290,000 or so distinct CDR3 sequences, more than 20% of them seen only once. V was shortened by 7 bases and J by 3 bases, with 13 bases between the two germline ends. The germline gives CDR1 MDHEN, CDR2 SYDVKM. The CDR3 is 14 amino acids. Study observations and caveats: Public TCR beta family frequency separated CMV-and-HLA carriers, including in an independent cohort. Across the ex vivo response, the dominant clonotypes were HLA-C-restricted CMV-specific TCR beta clonotypes.

What was sequenced was PBMCs. V and J are TRBV28 and TRBJ1-5; tentatively, D is TRBD1 (6 bases). This clonotype originated in a human donor in good health (CMV status not recorded). Some clones in this sample may be carry-over from other donors' samples. The CDR3 sequence is CASKGDPSNQPQHF. In DNA form, the CDR3 reads TGTGCCAGCAAGGGGGACCCCTCCAATCAGCCCCAGCATTTT.